Listed below are T cell receptor beta chains from one sample, sequenced in a study of T cell changes during pregnancy in multiple sclerosis. Produced via immunoSEQ multiplex PCR; TCRdb's table is partial and in-frame only. Of about 77,000 clones listed, about 89% are singletons. Specimen: peripheral blood, collected before pregnancy. The origin of the receptors is a female donor with multiple sclerosis, enrolled in a pregnancy study. CDR3s leave out the opening cysteine and the closing phenylalanine or tryptophan. D genes are given only for firm matches.

d_gene,j_gene,v_gene,CDR3aa
TRBD1,TRBJ1-6,TRBV9,ASSVENPGQGNSPLH
.,TRBJ1-2,TRBV7-8,ASSPGGRGLGYT
TRBD1,TRBJ1-4,TRBV5-5,ASSFMGQGVTNEKLF
TRBD1,TRBJ1-5,TRBV7-2,ASSQQTGVNQPQH
.,TRBJ1-2,TRBV11-2,ASSQPLASPRDWGYT
.,TRBJ2-6,TRBV4-3,ASSQDRDSGANVLT
.,TRBJ2-7,TRBV14,ASSHIPGFGVGSYEQY
.,TRBJ2-3,TRBV7-3,ASSLGVGASTDTQY
.,TRBJ1-3,TRBV4-3,ASSQDPGYSGNTIY
TRBD1,TRBJ1-6,TRBV6-1,ASSETGGHSPLH
.,TRBJ2-2,TRBV7-3,ASSSSRGTGELF
TRBD1,TRBJ1-6,TRBV7-3,ASSLIPGGSPLH
.,TRBJ1-2,TRBV21-1,ASSKAETFNYGYT
TRBD1,TRBJ2-7,TRBV11-3,ASSARGQAWEQY
.,TRBJ1-1,TRBV5-6,ASSRHPRGLATEAF
.,TRBJ1-2,TRBV5-1,ASSLEDSTYGYT
.,TRBJ2-7,TRBV10-3,AISYRDKSYEQY
TRBD1,TRBJ1-4,TRBV7-2,ASSWDRGREKLF